This T cell receptor (beta chain) stems from a study of blood T cell repertoires in COVID-19. The CDR3 is 13 residues long. The V end lost 10 bases, the J end lost 2 bases, and 14 bases lay between the germline ends. CDR1 and CDR2 (germline): MNHEY, SVGAGI. Authors' methods: Scientists estimated how many nucleated cells there were by amplifying reference gene primers. Clones were sequenced by immunoSEQ multiplex PCR, and TCRdb holds only the in-frame ones, with some missing. V and J calls and clone size are given by that table; D and trimming were obtained from the DNA. The sample shows about 160,000 clones, around four fifths of them seen only once.

This rearrangement joins TRBV6-5 to TRBJ1-1; a possible D gene is TRBD1 (6 bases). The clonotype originates from a woman aged 55-75 years with acute or convalescent COVID-19. The sample comprised peripheral blood. CDR3 amino acids: CANTDRSNTEAFF. The CDR3 DNA sequence: TGTGCCAACACGGACAGATCCAACACTGAAGCTTTCTTT.